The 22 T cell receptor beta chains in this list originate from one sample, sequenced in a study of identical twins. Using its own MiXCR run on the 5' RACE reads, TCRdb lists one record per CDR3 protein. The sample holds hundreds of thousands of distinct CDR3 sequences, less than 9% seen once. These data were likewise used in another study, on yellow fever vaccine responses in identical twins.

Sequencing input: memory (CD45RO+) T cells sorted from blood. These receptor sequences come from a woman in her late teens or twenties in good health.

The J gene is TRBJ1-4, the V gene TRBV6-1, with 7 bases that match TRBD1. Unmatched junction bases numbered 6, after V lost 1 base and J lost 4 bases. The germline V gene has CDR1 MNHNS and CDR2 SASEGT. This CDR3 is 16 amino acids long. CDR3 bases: TGTGCCAGCAGTGAAGTATGGAGACAGGGTAATGAAAAACTGTTTTTT. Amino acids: CASSEVWRQGNEKLFF.

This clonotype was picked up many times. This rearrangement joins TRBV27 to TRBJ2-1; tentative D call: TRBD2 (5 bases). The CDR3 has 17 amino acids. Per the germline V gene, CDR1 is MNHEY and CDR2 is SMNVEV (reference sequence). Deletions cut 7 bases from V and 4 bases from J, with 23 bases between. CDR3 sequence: CASTPEGGFRSYNEQFF. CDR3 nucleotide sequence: TGTGCCAGCACCCCCGAGGGCGGGTTTCGTAGTTACAATGAGCAGTTCTTC.

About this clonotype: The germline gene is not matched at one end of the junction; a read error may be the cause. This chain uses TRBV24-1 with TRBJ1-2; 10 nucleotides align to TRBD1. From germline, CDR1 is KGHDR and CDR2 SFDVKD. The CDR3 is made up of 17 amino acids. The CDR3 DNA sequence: TGTGCCACCAGTGACGCCTATGGGACAGGGGCTGACTATGGCTACATCTTC. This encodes CATSDAYGTGADYGYIF.

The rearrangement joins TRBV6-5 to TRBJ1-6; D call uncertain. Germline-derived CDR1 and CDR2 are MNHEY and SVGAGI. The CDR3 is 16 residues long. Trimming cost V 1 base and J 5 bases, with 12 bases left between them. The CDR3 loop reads CASSYFGVRDNSPLHF. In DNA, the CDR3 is TGTGCCAGCAGTTACTTTGGGGTCCGAGATAATTCACCCCTCCACTTT.

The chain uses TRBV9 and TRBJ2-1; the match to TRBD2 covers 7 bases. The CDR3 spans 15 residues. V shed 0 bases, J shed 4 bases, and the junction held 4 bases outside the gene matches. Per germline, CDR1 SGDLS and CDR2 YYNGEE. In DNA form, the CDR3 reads TGTGCCAGCAGCGTAGGGACTAGTTTTTACAATGAGCAGTTCTTC. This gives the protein CASSVGTSFYNEQFF. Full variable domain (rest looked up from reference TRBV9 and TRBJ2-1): DSGVTQTPKHLITATGQRVTLRCSPRSGDLSVYWYQQSLDQGLQFLIQYYNGEERAKGNILERFSAQQFPDLHSELNLSSLELGDSALYFCASSVGTSFYNEQFFGPGTRLTVL.

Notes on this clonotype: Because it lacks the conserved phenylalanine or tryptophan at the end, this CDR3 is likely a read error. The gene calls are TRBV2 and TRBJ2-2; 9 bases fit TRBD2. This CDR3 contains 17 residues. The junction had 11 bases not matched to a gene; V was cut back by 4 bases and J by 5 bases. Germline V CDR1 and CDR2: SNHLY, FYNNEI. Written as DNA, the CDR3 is TGTGCCAGCAGTGGGTACGGTAGCGGGAGAGTAACCGGGGAGCTGTTTCTT. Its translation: CASSGYGSGRVTGELFL.

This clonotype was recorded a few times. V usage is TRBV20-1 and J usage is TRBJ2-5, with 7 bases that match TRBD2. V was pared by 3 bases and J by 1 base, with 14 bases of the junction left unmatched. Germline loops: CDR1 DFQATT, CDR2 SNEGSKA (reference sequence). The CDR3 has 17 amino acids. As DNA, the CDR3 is TGCAGTGCTAGTAGGCAGGGCGGGAGCGGGACCCAAGAGACCCAGTACTTC. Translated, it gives CSASRQGGSGTQETQYF.

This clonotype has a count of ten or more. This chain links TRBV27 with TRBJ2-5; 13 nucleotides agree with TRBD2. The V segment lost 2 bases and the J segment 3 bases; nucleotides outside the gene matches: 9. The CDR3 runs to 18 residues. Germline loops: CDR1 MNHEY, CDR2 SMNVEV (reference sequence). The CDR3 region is CASSLRRTSGGREETQYF. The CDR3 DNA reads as TGTGCCAGCAGTTTACGCCGGACTAGCGGGGGACGGGAAGAGACCCAGTACTTC.

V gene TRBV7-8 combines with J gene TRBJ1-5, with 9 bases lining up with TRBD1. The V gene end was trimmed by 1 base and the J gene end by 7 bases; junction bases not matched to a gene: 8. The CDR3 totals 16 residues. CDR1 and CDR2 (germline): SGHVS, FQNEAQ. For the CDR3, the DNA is TGTGCCAGCAGCTTAGTTGGACAGGGGAGAGAACAGCCCCAGCATTTT. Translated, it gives CASSLVGQGREQPQHF. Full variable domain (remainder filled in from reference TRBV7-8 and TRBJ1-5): GAGVSQSPRYKVAKRGQDVALRCDPISGHVSLFWYQQALGQGPEFLTYFQNEAQLDKSGLPSDRFFAERPEGSVSTLKIQRTQQEDSAVYLCASSLVGQGREQPQHFGDGTRLSIL.

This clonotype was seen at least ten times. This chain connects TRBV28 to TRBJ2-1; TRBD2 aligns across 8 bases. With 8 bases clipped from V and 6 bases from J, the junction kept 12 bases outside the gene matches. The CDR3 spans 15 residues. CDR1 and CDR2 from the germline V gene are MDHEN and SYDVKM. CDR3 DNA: TGTGCCAGCGTTGGAAACCGACTAGCGCTCAATGAGCAGTTCTTC. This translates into CASVGNRLALNEQFF.

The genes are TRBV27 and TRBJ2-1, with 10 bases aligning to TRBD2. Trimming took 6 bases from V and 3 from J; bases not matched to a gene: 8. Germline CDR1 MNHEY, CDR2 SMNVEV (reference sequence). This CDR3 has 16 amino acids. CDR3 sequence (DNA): TGTGCCAGCAGGCAATCATCTAGCGGGGGCTACAATGAGCAGTTCTTC. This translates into CASRQSSSGGYNEQFF.

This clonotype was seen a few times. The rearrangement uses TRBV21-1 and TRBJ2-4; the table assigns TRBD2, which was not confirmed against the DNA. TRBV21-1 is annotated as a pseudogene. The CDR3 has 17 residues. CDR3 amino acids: CASSFPRRGVAKNIQYF. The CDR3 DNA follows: TGTGCCAGCAGCTTCCCCAGGAGGGGGGTAGCCAAAAACATTCAGTACTTC.

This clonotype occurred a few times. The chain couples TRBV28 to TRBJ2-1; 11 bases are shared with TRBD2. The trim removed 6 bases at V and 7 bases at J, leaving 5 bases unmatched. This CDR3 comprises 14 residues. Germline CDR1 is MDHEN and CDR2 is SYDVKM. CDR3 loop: CASRPSGRRNEQFF. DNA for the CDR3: TGTGCCAGCAGACCTAGCGGGAGGAGGAATGAGCAGTTCTTC.

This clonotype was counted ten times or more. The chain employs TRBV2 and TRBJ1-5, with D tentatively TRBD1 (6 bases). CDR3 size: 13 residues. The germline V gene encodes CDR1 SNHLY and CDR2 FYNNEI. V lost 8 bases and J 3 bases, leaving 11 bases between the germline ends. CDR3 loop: CASSTGTNQPQHF. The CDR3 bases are TGTGCCAGCTCGACAGGCACCAATCAGCCCCAGCATTTT.

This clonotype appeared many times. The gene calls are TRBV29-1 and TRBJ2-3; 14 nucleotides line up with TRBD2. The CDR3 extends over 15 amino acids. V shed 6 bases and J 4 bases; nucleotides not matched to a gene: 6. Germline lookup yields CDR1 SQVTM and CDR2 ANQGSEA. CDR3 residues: CSVPGTSGSPDTQYF. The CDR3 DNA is TGCAGCGTACCAGGGACTAGCGGGAGCCCAGATACGCAGTATTTT.

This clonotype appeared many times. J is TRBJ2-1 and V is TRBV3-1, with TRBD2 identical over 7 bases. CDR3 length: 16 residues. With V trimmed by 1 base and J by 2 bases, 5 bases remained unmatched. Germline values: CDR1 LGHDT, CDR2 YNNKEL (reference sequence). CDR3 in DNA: TGTGCCAGCAGCCAAGTGGGAGGGATCCCCTACAATGAGCAGTTCTTC. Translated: CASSQVGGIPYNEQFF.

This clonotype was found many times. The CDR3 DNA is TGTGCCAGCAGTGCCGAATGGGGCGAGCAGTACTTC. Its translation is CASSAEWGEQYF. The J gene is TRBJ2-7, the V gene TRBV12-3 or TRBV12-4; D is unclear. Trimming removed 5 bases at V and 6 bases at J, with 11 bases between. The CDR3 runs to 12 residues.

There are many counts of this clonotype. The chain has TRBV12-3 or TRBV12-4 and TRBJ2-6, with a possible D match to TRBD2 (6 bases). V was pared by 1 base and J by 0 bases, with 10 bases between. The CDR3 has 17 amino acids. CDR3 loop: CASSLGARDSGANVLTF. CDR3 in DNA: TGTGCCAGCAGTTTAGGCGCGCGGGACTCTGGGGCCAACGTCCTGACTTTC.

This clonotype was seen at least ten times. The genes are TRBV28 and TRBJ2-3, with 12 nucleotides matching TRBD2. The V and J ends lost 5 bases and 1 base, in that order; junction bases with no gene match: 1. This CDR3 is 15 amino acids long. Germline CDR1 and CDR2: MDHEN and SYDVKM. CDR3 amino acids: CASSPSGRGTDTQYF. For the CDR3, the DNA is TGTGCCAGCAGTCCTAGCGGGAGGGGCACAGATACGCAGTATTTT.

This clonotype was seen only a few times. This chain's CDR3 is CASSEHADTENSPLHF. DNA for the CDR3: TGTGCCAGCAGTGAACATGCGGACACGGAAAATTCACCCCTCCACTTT. The chain recombines TRBV25-1 with TRBJ1-6; a weak D match, TRBD1 (5 bases). Germline CDR1 MGHDK, CDR2 SYGVNS. The CDR3 runs 16 residues. The V and J ends lost 2 bases and 7 bases respectively, with 15 bases between them.

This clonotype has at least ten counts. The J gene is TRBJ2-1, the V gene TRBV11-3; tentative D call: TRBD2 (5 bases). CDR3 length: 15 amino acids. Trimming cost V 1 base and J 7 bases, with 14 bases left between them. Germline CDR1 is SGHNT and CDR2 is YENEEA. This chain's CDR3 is CASSLAGYRFNEQFF. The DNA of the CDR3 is TGTGCCAGCAGCTTAGCGGGATATCGGTTTAATGAGCAGTTCTTC. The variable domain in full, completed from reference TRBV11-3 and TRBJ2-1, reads EAGVVQSPRYKIIEKKQPVAFWCNPISGHNTLYWYLQNLGQGPELLIRYENEEAVDDSQLPKDRFSAERLKGVDSTLKIQPAELGDSAVYLCASSLAGYRFNEQFFGPGTRLTVL.

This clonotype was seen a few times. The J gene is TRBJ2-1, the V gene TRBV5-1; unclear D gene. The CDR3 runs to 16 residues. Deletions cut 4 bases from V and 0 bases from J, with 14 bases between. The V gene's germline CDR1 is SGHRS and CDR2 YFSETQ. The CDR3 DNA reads TGCGCCAGCAGCCCGTCTTTGGGAAGCTCCTACAATGAGCAGTTCTTC. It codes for CASSPSLGSSYNEQFF.